Reported below is one T cell receptor (beta chain). Its antigen specificity is not known. There are no base qualities to consult, and no much larger clone falls within one base. The sample is drawn from a study of identical twins listed by TCRdb under 2016. Study-wide context: To test whether fetal clonotypes persist, the study used deep sequencing on TCR alpha and beta repertoires from monozygotic twins, unrelated adults of various ages, and cord blood. Replicate twin experiments were performed at different times using different library preparation protocols to rule out contamination. Paper-wide results and their limitations: Abundant cord blood beta clonotypes had fewer insertions, young adult naive repertoires showed a similar but weaker trend, and memory repertoires showed no such trend. Zero-insertion analyses could be partly confounded by invariant T cells such as MAIT and iNKT, although diverse VJ usage argued against such confounding for most clonotypes. In monozygotic twins, recombination models systematically underestimated out-of-frame TCR alpha sharing, but the models matched the sharing seen between unrelated individuals. A weaker excess of twin sharing was found in beta out-of-frame sequences because the signal-to-noise ratio was lowered by fewer shared sequences. Because the same donors could not be followed over many years, the conclusions depended on cross-sectional statistical analysis. Compared with coincidental sharing between unrelated individuals, out-of-frame TCR alpha sequences shared between twins showed an excess of sequences with low generation probability.

The method was 5' RACE. TCRdb names Illumina HiSeq 2000 as the instrument used. Template switching introduced a universal primer binding site; the final cDNA contained a unique molecular identifier, enabling accurate counting of TCR cDNA molecules. Specific primers in the conserved constant-segment region were used to synthesize first-strand cDNA for the TCR alpha and beta chains. To control for contamination, every cDNA library was double barcoded, receiving both a SMART-Mk sample barcode and Illumina barcodes. Two successive PCR steps introduced TruSeq adapter sequences along with Illumina sample barcodes. Sequencing of the TCR alpha and beta cDNA libraries was done on the Illumina HiSeq platform using custom primers. In the paper's pipeline: Raw reads were processed with MiGEC to extract unique molecular identifiers, and MiXCR was used to determine CDR3 positions. Recombination models were inferred per individual with the repgenHMM and IGoR tools using an EM algorithm. The tcR package in R was used for shared clonotype analysis, with sharing normalized by the product of cloneset sizes. To study raw recombination without the effects of thymic and clonal selection, out-of-frame nonproductive sequences were analyzed. TCRdb's own reprocessing of the public reads used fastp at Q25 and MiXCR and kept productive beta chains. Every distinct CDR3 protein forms one entry, paired with its most common genes and DNA. Here the V and J calls rest on TCRdb's processing, not on the authors' analysis. The sample contains 700,000 or so distinct CDR3 sequences, roughly 8% of them found a single time. The leading ten clones occupy more than 0.75% of the sample.

Every donor was a healthy Caucasian. The twin cohort comprised three pairs of female monozygotic twins, all aged roughly 18 to 30 years. RNA for TCR libraries was isolated from peripheral blood mononuclear cells. The CDR3 starts with the cysteine, ends with the phenylalanine, and has 16 residues. The entry retains the CDR3 DNA only, 48 bases that are in frame from base 1. CDR1 and CDR2 are read off the germline V gene as SGHVS and FQNEAQ. The V and J ends are trimmed by 6 bases and 4 bases, leaving 19 bases between them. These data also featured in a second study, about yellow fever vaccine responses in identical twins. As the second study states: According to the authors, in identical twins the way T cells responded to vaccination appeared partly convergent and partly personalized. In the study, vaccine-responding T cell clones were precisely tracked in identical twins.

Sequencing was done on a sample of PBMCs. The rearrangement combines TRBV7-8 with TRBJ1-5; the D gene cannot be resolved reliably. The TCR originated in a woman younger than 35 in good health. The CDR3 is CASSLLRGSPNQPQHF. The DNA reads as follows: TGTGCCAGCAGTCTCCTCCGGGGTTCCCCGAATCAGCCCCAGCATTTT.